This TCR beta chain was identified during a study of shared clonotypes between healthy human individuals (dated by TCRdb to 2020 to 2021). As for the study more broadly: The cohort included three men and a couple of women between 18 and 49 years of age. Per donor, three plates each were used for CD4 naive and CD4 memory, two for CD8 naive, and one for CD8 memory. The study deeply sequenced blood TCR repertoires of about 5 healthy adults to estimate repertoire size and the extent of clonotype sharing between individuals. To increase sequencing depth and limit assay-specific biases, different laboratories used diverse techniques to prepare libraries and sequence TCR repertoires. Leukapheresis yielded between about 0.85 and 10 billion PBMCs per donor. Findings and caveats that apply to the study as a whole: Higher generation probabilities were observed for clonotypes shared by all four sorted-subset donors than for non-shared clonotypes. When several donors were compared, the shared fraction of clonotypes was about 5.2% for naive CD4, roughly 3.3% for naive CD8, more than 2% for memory CD4, and less than 0.5% for memory CD8. Sampling was limited to blood, and TCR repertoires in tissue likely differ from TCR repertoires in blood. Even with the large sequencing depth, rarefaction of the sorted-subset datasets indicated that sequencing was incomplete. Estimated clonotype richness was generally larger for naive than for memory subsets. Because the study included only a small number of donors, the genetic and exposure-history diversity represented was limited. Based on pairwise subsampling, the degree of clonotype sharing among donors was expected to be affected by sequencing depth.

TCR CDR3 regions were amplified from genomic DNA by multiplex PCR using the deep immunoSEQ assay. For each cell subset, the extracted genomic DNA was distributed evenly across all wells of several immunoSEQ 96-well plates, and each plate served as one replicate. Each replicate PCR for sorted subsets received around 210 ng genomic DNA, equal to roughly 29,000 T cell genomes. Purified libraries were quantified with a Qubit 3.0 fluorometer, sized on a Bioanalyzer 2100, and re-quantified with the KAPA Library Quantification kit. Every immunoSEQ 96-well plate was sequenced on a separate single-read 150-cycle Illumina NextSeq 550 flow cell. The paper's data handling went like this. Because the immunoSEQ output included only junctional sequences and no quality scores, the filtering could not be the same as the filtering used for full-length reads. To assign V/J genes and CDR3, sequences were annotated using PyIR, a Python wrapper for IgBLAST v1.9, with IMGT germline references. Any read was removed if the V/J assignment was weak (E-value above 1e-6), the CDR3 was missing, or the read contained stop codons, out-of-frame junctions, or ambiguous translated residues. V3J clonotypes were defined by identical inferred V gene, J gene, and CDR3 amino acid sequence. Percentage overlap between repertoires was computed as shared unique clonotypes divided by the size of the smaller repertoire. Repertoire richness was assessed with RTK rarefaction, the Chao1 estimator, and Recon v2.1 estimates of unobserved clonotypes. Generation probabilities for all TCRbeta clonotypes obtained by the gDNA method from a handful of donors were computed using OLGA. TCRdb provides this immuneACCESS table in a form limited to in-frame rearrangements. Some clones are lacking; in checked studies, under half of them reflect an unresolved V gene, and why the rest are absent is not known. V and J calls and clone size are as listed in that table; D and trimming were resolved from the DNA. In all, the sample holds 600,000 to 800,000 clones, and approximately 72% of those were seen once. Under 2% of the sample is held by the ten biggest clonotypes.

Donors were healthy HIV-negative adults with no recently reported acute infections or vaccinations. Every donor was a Caucasian adult residing in Nashville, Tennessee, USA. Magnetic negative selection was used to enrich CD4+ T cells, after which naive cells were positively selected on CD45RA and the negative fraction became the memory subset. Blood was obtained by leukapheresis, after which PBMCs were separated by Ficoll-Histopaque density gradient centrifugation and cryopreserved in liquid nitrogen vapor phase. Purity and quantity of every magnetically sorted T cell population were checked by analytical flow cytometry. From each sorted fraction, genomic DNA was isolated and quantified by UV absorbance on a Nanodrop 2000c. About this clone: Its recognized antigen is unknown. No much larger clonotype is one base removed from it; base qualities were not supplied.

There are 13 amino acids in the CDR3, from cysteine to phenylalanine inclusive. Left in the record is the CDR3 DNA by itself, 39 bases read in frame from the first base. Here V drops 5 bases and J drops 9 bases, and the junction holds 7 bases not matched to any gene. Reading the germline V gene gives CDR1 KGHSH and CDR2 LQKENI. The sequencing sample was made of memory CD4+ T cells sorted from blood. This specimen's cell subset or site label, interpreted: CD45RA-negative fraction. Recombination linked TRBV18 to TRBJ2-1, and 7 junctional nucleotides match TRBD1. The TCR was taken from a woman aged 25 to 39 in good health. The CDR3 protein: CASSSGTVREQFF. At the DNA level, the sequence is TGTGCCAGCTCATCCGGGACAGTCCGTGAGCAGTTCTTC.